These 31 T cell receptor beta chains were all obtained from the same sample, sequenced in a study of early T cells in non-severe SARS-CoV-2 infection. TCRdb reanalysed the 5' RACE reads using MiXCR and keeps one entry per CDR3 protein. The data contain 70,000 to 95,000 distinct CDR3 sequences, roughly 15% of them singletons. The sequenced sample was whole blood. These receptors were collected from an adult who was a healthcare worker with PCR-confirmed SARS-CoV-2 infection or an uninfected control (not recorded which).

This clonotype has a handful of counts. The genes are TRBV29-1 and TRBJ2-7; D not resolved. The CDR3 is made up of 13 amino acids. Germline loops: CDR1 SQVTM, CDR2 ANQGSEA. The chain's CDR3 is CRKEPIAVLEQYV. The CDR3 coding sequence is TGCAGAAAAGAGCCGATAGCCGTTCTCGAGCAGTACGTC.

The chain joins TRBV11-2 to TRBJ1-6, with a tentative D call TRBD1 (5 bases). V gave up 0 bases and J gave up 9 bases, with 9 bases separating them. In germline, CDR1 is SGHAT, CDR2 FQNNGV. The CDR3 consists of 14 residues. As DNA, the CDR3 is TGTGCCAGCAGCTTAGAGGGCAGGGCTTCACCCCTCCACTTT. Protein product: CASSLEGRASPLHF.

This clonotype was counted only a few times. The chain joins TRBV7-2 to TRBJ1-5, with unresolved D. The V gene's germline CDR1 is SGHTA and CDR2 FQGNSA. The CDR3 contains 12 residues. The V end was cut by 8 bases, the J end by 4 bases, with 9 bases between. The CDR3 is CASGDSNQPQHF. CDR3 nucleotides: TGTGCCAGCGGTGATTCAAATCAGCCCCAGCATTTT.

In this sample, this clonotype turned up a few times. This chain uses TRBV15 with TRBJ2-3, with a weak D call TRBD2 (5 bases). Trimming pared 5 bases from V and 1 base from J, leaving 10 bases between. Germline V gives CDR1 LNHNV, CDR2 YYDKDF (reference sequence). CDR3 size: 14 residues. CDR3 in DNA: TGTGCCACCAGCGCGGGTCGGGGCACAGATACGCAGTATTTT. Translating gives CATSAGRGTDTQYF.

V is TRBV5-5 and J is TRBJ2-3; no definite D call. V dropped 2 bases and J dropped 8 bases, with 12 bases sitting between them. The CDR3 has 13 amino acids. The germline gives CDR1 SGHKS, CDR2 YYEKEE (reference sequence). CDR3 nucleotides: TGTGCCAGCAGCTTCGACGGACCCCCTACGCAGTATTTT. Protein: CASSFDGPPTQYF.

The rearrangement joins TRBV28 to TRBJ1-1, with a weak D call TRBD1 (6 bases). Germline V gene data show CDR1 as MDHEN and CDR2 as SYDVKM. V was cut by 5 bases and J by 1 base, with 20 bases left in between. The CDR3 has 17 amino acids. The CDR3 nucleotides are TGTGCCAGCAGTATACAACCAGGGGCGGGTGAGAACACTGAAGCTTTCTTT. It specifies CASSIQPGAGENTEAFF.

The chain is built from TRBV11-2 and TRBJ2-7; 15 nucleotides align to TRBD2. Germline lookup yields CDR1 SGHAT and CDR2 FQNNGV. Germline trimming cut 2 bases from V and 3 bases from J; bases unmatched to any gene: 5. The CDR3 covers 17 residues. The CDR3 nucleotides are TGTGCCAGCAGCTTACTGACGGGACTAGCGGGAGGCTACGAGCAGTACGTC. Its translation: CASSLLTGLAGGYEQYV.

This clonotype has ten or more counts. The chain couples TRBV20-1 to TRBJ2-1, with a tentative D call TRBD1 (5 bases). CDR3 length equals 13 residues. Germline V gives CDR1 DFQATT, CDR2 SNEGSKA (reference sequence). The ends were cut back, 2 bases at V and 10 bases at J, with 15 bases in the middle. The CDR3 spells CSARNTGAGEQFF. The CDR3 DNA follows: TGCAGTGCTAGAAATACTGGGGCCGGGGAGCAGTTCTTC.

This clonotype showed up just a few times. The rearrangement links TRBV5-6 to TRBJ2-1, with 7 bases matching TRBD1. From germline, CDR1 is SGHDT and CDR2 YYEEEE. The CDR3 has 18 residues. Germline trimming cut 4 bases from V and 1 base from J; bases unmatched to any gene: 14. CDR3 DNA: TGTGCCAGCAGCAACCACCTGAACCCGACAGGGTCCTACAATGAGCAGTTCTTC. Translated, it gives CASSNHLNPTGSYNEQFF.

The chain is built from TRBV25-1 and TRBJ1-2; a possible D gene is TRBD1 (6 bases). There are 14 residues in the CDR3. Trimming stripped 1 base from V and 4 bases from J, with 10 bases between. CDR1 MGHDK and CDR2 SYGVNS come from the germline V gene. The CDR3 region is CASSELGTFYGYTF. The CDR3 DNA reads TGTGCCAGCAGTGAATTAGGGACATTCTATGGCTACACCTTC.

CDR3 protein: CASGASGANVLTF. The CDR3 bases are TGTGCCAGCGGGGCCTCTGGGGCCAACGTCCTGACTTTC. V is TRBV2 and J is TRBJ2-6; the D gene is possibly TRBD1 (5 bases). CDR3 length: 13 residues. V lost 8 bases and J 0 bases, leaving 5 bases between the germline ends. Germline V gene sequence: CDR1 SNHLY, CDR2 FYNNEI.

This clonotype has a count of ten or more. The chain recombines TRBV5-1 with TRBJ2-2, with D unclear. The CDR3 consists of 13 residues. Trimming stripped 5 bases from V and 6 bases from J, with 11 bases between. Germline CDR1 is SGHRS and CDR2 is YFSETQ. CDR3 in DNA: TGCGCCAGCAGTGGGTTCGAGGCCGGGGAGCTGTTTTTT. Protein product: CASSGFEAGELFF.

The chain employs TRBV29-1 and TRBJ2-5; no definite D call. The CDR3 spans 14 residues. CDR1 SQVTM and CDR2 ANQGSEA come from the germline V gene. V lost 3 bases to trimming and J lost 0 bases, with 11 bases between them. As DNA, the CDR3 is TGCAGCGTTGAGTCTCCAACCCACCAAGAGACCCAGTACTTC. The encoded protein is CSVESPTHQETQYF.

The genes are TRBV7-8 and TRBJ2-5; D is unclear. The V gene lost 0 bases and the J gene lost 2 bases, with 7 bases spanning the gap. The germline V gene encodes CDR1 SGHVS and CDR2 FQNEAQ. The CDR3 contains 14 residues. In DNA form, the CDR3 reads TGTGCCAGCAGCTTAGCGCCAGGTCAAGAGACCCAGTACTTC. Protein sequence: CASSLAPGQETQYF.

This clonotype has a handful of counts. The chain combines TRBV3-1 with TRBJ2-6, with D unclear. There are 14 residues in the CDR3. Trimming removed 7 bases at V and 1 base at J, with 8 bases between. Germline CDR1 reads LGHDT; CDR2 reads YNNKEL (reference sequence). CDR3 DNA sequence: TGTGCCAGCACCTCCCATTCTGGGGCCAACGTCCTGACTTTC. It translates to CASTSHSGANVLTF.

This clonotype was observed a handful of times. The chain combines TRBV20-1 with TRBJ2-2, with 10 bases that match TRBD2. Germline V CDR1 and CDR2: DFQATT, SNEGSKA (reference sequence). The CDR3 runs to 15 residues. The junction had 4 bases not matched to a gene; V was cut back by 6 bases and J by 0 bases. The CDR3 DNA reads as TGCAGTGCACTCAGCGGGGGGGCGAACACCGGGGAGCTGTTTTTT. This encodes CSALSGGANTGELFF.

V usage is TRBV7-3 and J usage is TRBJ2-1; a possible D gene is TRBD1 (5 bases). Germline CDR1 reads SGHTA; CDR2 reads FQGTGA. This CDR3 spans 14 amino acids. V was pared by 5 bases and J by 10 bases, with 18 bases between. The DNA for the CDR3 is TGTGCCAGCAGCGTAGTGAAGGGGATGGGGGAGCAGTTCTTC. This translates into CASSVVKGMGEQFF.

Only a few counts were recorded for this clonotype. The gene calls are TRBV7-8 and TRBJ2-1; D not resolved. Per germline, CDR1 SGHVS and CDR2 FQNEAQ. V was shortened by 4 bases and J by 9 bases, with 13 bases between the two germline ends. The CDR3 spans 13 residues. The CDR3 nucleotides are TGTGCCAGCAGCTCCGCACTCCAACGTGAGCAGTTCTTC. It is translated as CASSSALQREQFF.

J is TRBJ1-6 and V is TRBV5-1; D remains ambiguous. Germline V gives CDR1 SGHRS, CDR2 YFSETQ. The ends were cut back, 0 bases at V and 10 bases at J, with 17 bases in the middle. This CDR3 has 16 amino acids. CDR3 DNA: TGCGCCAGCAGCTTGGATCCGGATCGACAACGATCACCCCTCCACTTT. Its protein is CASSLDPDRQRSPLHF.

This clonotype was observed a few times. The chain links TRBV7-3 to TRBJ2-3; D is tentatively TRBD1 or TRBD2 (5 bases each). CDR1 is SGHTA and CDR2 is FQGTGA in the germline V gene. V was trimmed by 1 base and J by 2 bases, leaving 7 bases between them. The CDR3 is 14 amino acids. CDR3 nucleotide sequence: TGTGCCAGCAGCTTAAGGGGGACCACAGATACGCAGTATTTT. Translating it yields CASSLRGTTDTQYF.

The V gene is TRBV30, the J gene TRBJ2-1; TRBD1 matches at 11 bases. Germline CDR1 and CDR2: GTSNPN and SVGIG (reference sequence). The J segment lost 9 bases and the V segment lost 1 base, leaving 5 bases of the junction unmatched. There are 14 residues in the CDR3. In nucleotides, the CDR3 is TGTGCCTGGAGTGGAGGACAGGGGGCCGGTGAGCAGTTCTTC. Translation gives CAWSGGQGAGEQFF.

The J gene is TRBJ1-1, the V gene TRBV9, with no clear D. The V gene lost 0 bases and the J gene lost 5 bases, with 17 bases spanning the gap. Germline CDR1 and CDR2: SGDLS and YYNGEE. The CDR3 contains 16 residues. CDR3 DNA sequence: TGTGCCAGCAGCGTAGGAGAGGGATTGGGGTGGACTGAAGCTTTCTTT. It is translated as CASSVGEGLGWTEAFF.

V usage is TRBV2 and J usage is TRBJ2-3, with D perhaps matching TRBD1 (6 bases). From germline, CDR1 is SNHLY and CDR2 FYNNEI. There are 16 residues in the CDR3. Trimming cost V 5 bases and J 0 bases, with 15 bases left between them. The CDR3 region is CASSKDRQSSTDTQYF. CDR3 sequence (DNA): TGTGCCAGCAGTAAGGACAGACAAAGTAGCACAGATACGCAGTATTTT.

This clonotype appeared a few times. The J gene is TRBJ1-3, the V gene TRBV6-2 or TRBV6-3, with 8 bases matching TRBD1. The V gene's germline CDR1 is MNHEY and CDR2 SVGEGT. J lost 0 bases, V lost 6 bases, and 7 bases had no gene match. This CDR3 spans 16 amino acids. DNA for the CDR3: TGTGCCAGCAGGCGGACAGGGACCACCTCTGGAAACACCATATATTTT. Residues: CASRRTGTTSGNTIYF.

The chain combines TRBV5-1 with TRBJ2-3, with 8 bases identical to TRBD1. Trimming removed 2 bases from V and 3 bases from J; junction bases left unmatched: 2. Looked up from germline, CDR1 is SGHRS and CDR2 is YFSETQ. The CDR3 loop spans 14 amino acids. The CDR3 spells CASSLQGETDTQYF. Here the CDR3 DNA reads TGCGCCAGCAGCTTACAGGGGGAGACAGATACGCAGTATTTT. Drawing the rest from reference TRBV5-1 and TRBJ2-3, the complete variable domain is KAGVTQTPRYLIKTRGQQVTLSCSPISGHRSVSWYQQTPGQGLQFLFEYFSETQRNKGNFPGRFSGRQFSNSRSEMNVSTLELGDSALYLCASSLQGETDTQYFGPGTRLTVL.

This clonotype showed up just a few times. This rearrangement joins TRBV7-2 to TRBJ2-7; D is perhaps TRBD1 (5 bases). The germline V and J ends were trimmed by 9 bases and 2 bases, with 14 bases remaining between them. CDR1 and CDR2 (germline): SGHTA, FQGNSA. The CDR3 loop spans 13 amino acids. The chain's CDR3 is CARQGAGPYEQYV. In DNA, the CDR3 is TGTGCCAGGCAGGGTGCTGGCCCCTACGAGCAGTACGTC.

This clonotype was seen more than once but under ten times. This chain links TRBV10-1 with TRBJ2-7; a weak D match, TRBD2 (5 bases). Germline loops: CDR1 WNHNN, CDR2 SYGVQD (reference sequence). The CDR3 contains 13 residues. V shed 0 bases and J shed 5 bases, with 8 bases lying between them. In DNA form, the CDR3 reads TGCGCCAGCAGTGAGTCGATGGAGGACGAGCAGTACGTC. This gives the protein CASSESMEDEQYV.

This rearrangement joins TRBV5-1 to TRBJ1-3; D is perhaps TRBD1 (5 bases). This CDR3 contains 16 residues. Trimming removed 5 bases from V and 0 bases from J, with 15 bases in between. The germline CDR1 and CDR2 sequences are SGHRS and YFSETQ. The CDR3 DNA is TGCGCCAGCAGTCCGGGACGGAGCTACTCTGGAAACACCATATATTTT. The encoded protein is CASSPGRSYSGNTIYF.

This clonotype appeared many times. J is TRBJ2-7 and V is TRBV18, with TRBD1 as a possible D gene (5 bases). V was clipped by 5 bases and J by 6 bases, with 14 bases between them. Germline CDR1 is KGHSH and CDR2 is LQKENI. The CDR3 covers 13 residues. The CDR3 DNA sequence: TGTGCCAGCTCATCAGTACAGGCAAGCGAGCAGTACGTC. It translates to CASSSVQASEQYV.

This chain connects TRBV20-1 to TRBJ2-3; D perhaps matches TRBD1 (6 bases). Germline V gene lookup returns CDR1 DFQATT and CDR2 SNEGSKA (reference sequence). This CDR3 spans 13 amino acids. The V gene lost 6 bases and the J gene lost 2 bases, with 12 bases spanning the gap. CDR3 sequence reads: CSAKTGYTDTQYF. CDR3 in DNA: TGCAGTGCCAAGACAGGATACACAGATACGCAGTATTTT.

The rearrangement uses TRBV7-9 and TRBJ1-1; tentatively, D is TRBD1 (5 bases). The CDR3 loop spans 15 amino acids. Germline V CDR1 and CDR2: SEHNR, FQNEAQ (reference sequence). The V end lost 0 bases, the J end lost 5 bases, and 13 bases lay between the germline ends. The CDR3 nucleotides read TGTGCCAGCAGCTTAGCGGGGCCAGGGAGAACTGAAGCTTTCTTT. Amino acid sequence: CASSLAGPGRTEAFF.